Following are 25 T cell receptor beta chains from one sample sequenced in a study of prognosis after radiotherapy for stage I lung cancer. From genomic DNA, TCR beta CDR3 was amplified by two-round multiplex PCR. TRBV and TRBJ genes each had their own specific primers in first-round PCR. MiXCR was run by TCRdb on the multiplex PCR reads, yielding one entry per CDR3 protein. The sample includes some 15,000 distinct CDR3 sequences, approximately 30% seen only once; the top ten take 13%. The sample consisted of PBMCs, taken before or after stereotactic body radiation therapy (not recorded which). The origin of the receptors is a donor over 45 with non-small cell lung cancer.

At least ten counts were recorded for this clonotype. The genes are TRBV5-5 and TRBJ1-2, with D possibly TRBD1 on 5 matching bases. The CDR3 has 13 residues. V was cut by 0 bases and J by 8 bases, with 11 bases left in between. CDR1 and CDR2 (germline): SGHKS, YYEKEE (reference sequence). CDR3 sequence: CASSLAGLEGYTF. CDR3 nucleotides: TGTGCCAGCAGCTTGGCAGGGTTAGAGGGCTACACCTTC. The complete variable domain, with remaining parts taken from reference TRBV5-5 and TRBJ1-2, reads DAGVTQSPTHLIKTRGQQVTLRCSPISGHKSVSWYQQVLGQGPQFIFQYYEKEERGRGNFPDRFSARQFPNYSSELNVNALLLGDSALYLCASSLAGLEGYTFGSGTRLTVV.

This clonotype was detected only a few times. Given a much more abundant clone one base away, this may be a read error. V is TRBV9 and J is TRBJ2-4; maybe TRBD2 (5 bases). V gave up 0 bases and J gave up 8 bases, with 12 bases separating them. Germline CDR1 SGDLS, CDR2 YYNGEE. This CDR3 has 14 amino acids. The CDR3 DNA sequence: TGTGCCAGCAGCGTAGGGATGGTCGGGGACATTCAGTACTTC. Its protein product is CASSVGMVGDIQYF.

By share, this clonotype ranks as medium-sized (0.01 to 0.1%). The CDR3 sequence: CASSPRGESSYNSPLHF. The CDR3 DNA is TGTGCCAGCTCCCCCCGGGGGGAGAGCTCCTATAATTCACCCCTCCACTTT. V and J are TRBV12-3 or TRBV12-4 and TRBJ1-6, with a weak D call TRBD1 (5 bases). CDR3 length: 17 residues. V shed 8 bases and J shed 0 bases, with 17 bases lying between them.

This clonotype was picked up many times. The chain is built from TRBV3-1 and TRBJ2-3, with 8 nucleotides matching TRBD2. This CDR3 has 17 amino acids. Germline trimming cut 1 base from V and 1 base from J; bases unmatched to any gene: 7. Germline CDR1 LGHDT, CDR2 YNNKEL (reference sequence). The CDR3 spells CASSQASSGGGTDTQYF. The CDR3 nucleotides are TGTGCCAGCAGCCAAGCGAGCAGCGGGGGTGGCACAGATACGCAGTATTTT.

The rearrangement links TRBV4-2 to TRBJ2-1; no firm D call. Germline V gene sequence: CDR1 LGHNA, CDR2 YNFKEQ. The CDR3 is made up of 14 amino acids. V was clipped by 2 bases and J by 12 bases, with 17 bases between them. The CDR3 protein is CASSQLLSWSGQFF. The CDR3 DNA sequence: TGTGCCAGCAGCCAACTTCTTAGCTGGAGTGGGCAGTTCTTC.

The chain employs TRBV27 and TRBJ2-1, with D hard to call. Trimming took off 2 bases at V and 7 bases at J, with 12 bases between the two ends. Germline-derived CDR1 and CDR2 are MNHEY and SMNVEV (reference sequence). The CDR3 loop spans 14 amino acids. CDR3 region: CASSLAQPENEQFF. The CDR3 DNA reads TGTGCCAGCAGTTTAGCACAGCCAGAGAATGAGCAGTTCTTC.

Relative to its sample, this clonotype is medium-sized. This chain connects TRBV6-1 to TRBJ1-5; D gene unclear. The CDR3 totals 16 residues. Germline values: CDR1 MNHNS, CDR2 SASEGT. Trimming took off 0 bases at V and 9 bases at J, with 18 bases between the two ends. The CDR3 DNA reads TGTGCCAGCAGTGAAGCGCTTCAGGCCCTGGGAGGGCCCCAGCATTTT. Translating gives CASSEALQALGGPQHF.

By share of the sample, this clonotype is medium-sized. J is TRBJ2-2 and V is TRBV12-3 or TRBV12-4, with TRBD1 matching 8 bases. V dropped 2 bases and J dropped 2; count of bases not matched to a gene: 7. The CDR3 loop spans 17 amino acids. The CDR3 DNA follows: TGTGCCAGCAGTTTACCCCCAGGACAGGGCAACACCGGGGAGCTGTTTTTT. Translation gives CASSLPPGQGNTGELFF.

Many counts were recorded for this clonotype. The chain combines TRBV28 with TRBJ2-4; D is unclear. The CDR3 runs 17 residues. Germline CDR1 and CDR2: MDHEN and SYDVKM. V was trimmed by 3 bases and J by 0 bases, leaving 15 bases between them. Here the CDR3 reads CASSFSIGPLAKNIQYF. The CDR3 DNA reads TGTGCCAGCAGTTTCAGCATCGGCCCACTAGCCAAAAACATTCAGTACTTC.

By share, this clonotype counts as medium-sized (0.01 to 0.1%). The chain carries TRBV5-1 and TRBJ2-3; TRBD1 is a possible D gene (5 bases). V lost 4 bases, J lost 11 bases, and 17 bases lay in between. This CDR3 has 13 amino acids. CDR1 and CDR2 from the germline V gene are SGHRS and YFSETQ. CDR3: CASSPEWGELQYF. CDR3 DNA: TGCGCCAGCAGCCCGGAGTGGGGCGAATTGCAGTATTTT.

This clonotype was counted at least ten times. At one end, the junction sequence differs from germline, possibly due to a read error. The chain is built from TRBV7-7 and TRBJ2-5; 10 bases line up with TRBD2. Germline V CDR1 and CDR2: SSHAT, FNYEAQ (reference sequence). The CDR3 spans 16 residues. CDR3 nucleotides: TGTGCTAGCAGCTTAGCCAGCGGGGGGGGCGAGGAGACCCAGTACTTC. Translating gives CASSLASGGGEETQYF.

The sample holds many counts of this clonotype. The chain couples TRBV3-1 to TRBJ2-2, with D possibly matching TRBD1 (6 bases). Germline V gene lookup returns CDR1 LGHDT and CDR2 YNNKEL (reference sequence). This CDR3 is built from 14 residues. Trimming took off 4 bases at V and 5 bases at J, with 11 bases between the two ends. CDR3: CASSPWTATGELFF. CDR3 bases: TGTGCCAGCAGCCCGTGGACAGCAACCGGGGAGCTGTTTTTT.

As to this clonotype: The likely explanation is a read error, given a far larger clone one base away. The gene calls are TRBV6-1 and TRBJ2-2; D unclear. This CDR3 is 15 amino acids long. Germline CDR1 reads MNHNS; CDR2 reads SASEGT. Here the CDR3 reads CASSESRWSTWELFF. Here the CDR3 DNA reads TGTGCCAGCAGCGAGTCTCGGTGGAGCACCTGGGAGCTGTTTTTT.

To note about this clonotype: Given a far larger clone just one base away, this is likely a sequencing read error. V gene TRBV6-4 combines with J gene TRBJ1-1; D is ambiguous. Looked up from germline, CDR1 is MRHNA and CDR2 is SNTAGT. The CDR3 totals 13 residues. V was clipped by 3 bases and J by 7 bases, with 12 bases between them. CDR3 protein: CASSETGPHEAFF. The CDR3 nucleotides read TGTGCCAGCAGTGAAACGGGCCCACATGAAGCTTTCTTT.

This clonotype was seen ten or more times. The chain carries TRBV5-5 and TRBJ1-2, with TRBD1 matching over 7 bases. There are 16 residues in the CDR3. Germline V lookup: CDR1 SGHKS, CDR2 YYEKEE (reference sequence). V lost 4 bases and J lost 7; bases outside the gene matches: 16. The CDR3 reads CASSKATGPGARGYTF. CDR3 nucleotides: TGTGCCAGCAGCAAGGCGACAGGGCCCGGAGCCCGTGGCTACACCTTC. The entire variable domain, with the rest obtained from reference TRBV5-5 and TRBJ1-2, is as follows: DAGVTQSPTHLIKTRGQQVTLRCSPISGHKSVSWYQQVLGQGPQFIFQYYEKEERGRGNFPDRFSARQFPNYSSELNVNALLLGDSALYLCASSKATGPGARGYTFGSGTRLTVV.

The chain uses TRBV6-2 or TRBV6-3 and TRBJ1-1; D might be TRBD1 (5 bases). Germline V gene sequence: CDR1 MNHEY, CDR2 SVGEGT. The CDR3 has 15 residues. V was clipped by 7 bases and J by 1 base, with 16 bases between them. DNA of the CDR3: TGTGCCAGCACTCAATGGGTGGGGGGGAACACTGAAGCTTTCTTT. This gives the protein CASTQWVGGNTEAFF.

This rearrangement joins TRBV19 to TRBJ2-3, with 7 bases matching TRBD2. The V gene's germline CDR1 is LNHDA and CDR2 SQIVND (reference sequence). Losses at the gene ends were 8 bases for V and 7 bases for J; bases not matched to a gene: 15. CDR3 length: 15 residues. DNA of the CDR3: TGTGCCAGTTTCCCCGGACTAGTGGGTCCGTATACGCAGTATTTT. As protein: CASFPGLVGPYTQYF.

This clonotype was seen a single time. Only one base separates this from a far larger clonotype, so it likely reflects a read error. The rearrangement links TRBV7-9 to TRBJ1-2; 10 nucleotides align to TRBD1. Germline V gives CDR1 SEHNR, CDR2 FQNEAQ (reference sequence). Unmatched junction bases numbered 10, after V lost 7 bases and J lost 8 bases. This CDR3 is 14 amino acids long. The CDR3 bases are TGTGCCAGCAATACCGGGACAGGGGCGCGCGGCTACACCTTC. Encoded protein: CASNTGTGARGYTF.

This clonotype was seen many times. The chain uses TRBV5-4 and TRBJ2-5; 8 nucleotides agree with TRBD1. Germline CDR1 is SGHNT and CDR2 is YYREEE (reference sequence). V shed 4 bases, J shed 5 bases, and the junction held 10 bases outside the gene matches. This CDR3 is built from 15 residues. The CDR3 DNA follows: TGTGCCAGCAGCCTAAGGACAGGGCGGGTTGAGACCCAGTACTTC. This gives the protein CASSLRTGRVETQYF.

This clonotype was picked up many times. J is TRBJ1-1 and V is TRBV5-6; no clear D. The CDR3 contains 16 residues. The V and J ends lost 1 base and 1 base respectively, with 14 bases between them. The germline CDR1 and CDR2 sequences are SGHDT and YYEEEE. This CDR3 is CASSLWVLQKNTEAFF. Here the CDR3 DNA reads TGTGCCAGCAGCTTGTGGGTTTTACAGAAGAACACTGAAGCTTTCTTT.

Worth noting for this clonotype: A far bigger clonotype differs at one base, so this is likely a read error. This chain links TRBV6-4 with TRBJ2-5, with D possibly matching TRBD1 (6 bases). Germline V gives CDR1 MRHNA, CDR2 SNTAGT. Deletions cut 6 bases from V and 7 bases from J, with 15 bases between. This CDR3 spans 13 amino acids. CDR3 coding DNA: TGTGCCAGCAGGTACAGGGTGGGTGCGACCCAGTACTTC. Its protein product is CASRYRVGATQYF.

Judged by abundance, this clonotype is medium-sized (0.01 to 0.1%). The chain links TRBV12-3 or TRBV12-4 to TRBJ2-3, with 8 bases fitting TRBD2. V was clipped by 3 bases and J by 1 base; unmatched bases: 0. CDR3 length: 14 residues. The CDR3 nucleotides read TGTGCCAGCAGTTTCGGGGGGGGCACAGATACGCAGTATTTT. The encoded protein is CASSFGGGTDTQYF.

This chain joins TRBV12-3 or TRBV12-4 and TRBJ1-5, with D unresolved. Trimming shortened V by 7 bases and J by 6 bases, and 16 bases separated the two germline ends. The CDR3 contains 14 residues. CDR3 amino acids: CASIFLLGSQPQHF. The DNA of the CDR3 is TGTGCCAGCATTTTTCTGTTGGGGAGTCAGCCCCAGCATTTT.

In its sample, this clonotype is medium-sized. V gene TRBV13 combines with J gene TRBJ2-3; 10 bases are a match to TRBD2. The junction had 15 bases not matched to a gene; V was cut back by 5 bases and J by 1 base. Germline CDR1 and CDR2: PRHDT and FYEKMQ (reference sequence). This CDR3 comprises 19 residues. The CDR3 DNA sequence: TGTGCCAGCAGCACCGGGACTAGCGCGTTTGGAGAGGGCACAGATACGCAGTATTTT. It translates to CASSTGTSAFGEGTDTQYF.

This clonotype was seen a single time. The chain combines TRBV7-9 with TRBJ1-4, with TRBD1 matching 8 bases. This CDR3 comprises 17 residues. CDR1 is SEHNR, CDR2 FQNEAQ, per germline (reference sequence). V shed 5 bases, J shed 7 bases, and the junction held 15 bases outside the gene matches. As DNA, the CDR3 is TGTGCCAGCAGCCTGCGCGGGGGACAGGAGTCTTGTGAAAAACTGTTTTTT. This encodes CASSLRGGQESCEKLFF.